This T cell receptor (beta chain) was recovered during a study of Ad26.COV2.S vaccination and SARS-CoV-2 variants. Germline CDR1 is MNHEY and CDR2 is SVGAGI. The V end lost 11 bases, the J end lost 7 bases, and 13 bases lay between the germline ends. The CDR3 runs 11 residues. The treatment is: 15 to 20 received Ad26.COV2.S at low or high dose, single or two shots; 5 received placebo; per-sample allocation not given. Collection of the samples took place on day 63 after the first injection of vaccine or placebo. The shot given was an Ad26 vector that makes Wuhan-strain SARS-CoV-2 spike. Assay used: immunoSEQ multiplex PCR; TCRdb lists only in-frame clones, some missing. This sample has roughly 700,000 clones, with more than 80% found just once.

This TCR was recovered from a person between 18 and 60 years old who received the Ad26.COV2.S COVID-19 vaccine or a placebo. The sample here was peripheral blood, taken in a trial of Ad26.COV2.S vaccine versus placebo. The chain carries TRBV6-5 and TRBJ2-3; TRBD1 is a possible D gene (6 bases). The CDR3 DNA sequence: TGTGCCGGCCTTAGGGGGTATACGCAGTATTTT. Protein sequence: CAGLRGYTQYF.